These 32 T cell receptor beta chains share one sample of origin, sequenced in a study of regulatory T cells in long-lasting Graves disease. Documented time point: persistent/refractory GD, antithyroid drugs over 5 years with positive TRAb. PBMCs were the source of the RNA used for TCR sequencing. The TCR beta library used iRepertoire HTBI primers with Arm-PCR amplification of CDR3. TCRdb processed the multiplex PCR reads anew with MiXCR; each CDR3 protein has one entry. This sample has 400,000 to 450,000 distinct CDR3 sequences, with about a quarter found just once. The sequencing here drew on peripheral blood mononuclear cells (PBMCs), taken when the disease was refractory, from a patient treated with antithyroid drugs. Every receptor here comes from a female donor with Graves disease.

This clonotype has ten or more counts. J is TRBJ1-4 and V is TRBV28; possibly TRBD1 for D (5 bases). V dropped 5 bases and J dropped 2 bases, with 12 bases sitting between them. Germline V gives CDR1 MDHEN, CDR2 SYDVKM. The CDR3 length is 15 residues. CDR3 protein: CASSNTGTTNEKLFF. In DNA, the CDR3 is TGTGCCAGCAGTAATACAGGAACGACTAATGAAAAACTGTTTTTT.

The rearrangement uses TRBV25-1 and TRBJ1-2; the match to TRBD1 covers 9 bases. CDR3 length: 14 amino acids. V trimming: 8 bases; J trimming: 8 bases; junction bases outside the gene matches: 12. Germline CDR1 is MGHDK and CDR2 is SYGVNS. CDR3 DNA: TGTGCCAGCTCTCCTACCGGGACAGGGAACGGCTACACCTTC. Its protein product is CASSPTGTGNGYTF.

This clonotype was observed at least ten times. The rearrangement links TRBV2 to TRBJ2-5; a weak D match, TRBD2 (6 bases). The CDR3 totals 15 residues. Trimming shortened V by 4 bases and J by 2 bases, and 14 bases separated the two germline ends. Germline CDR1 and CDR2: SNHLY and FYNNEI. The CDR3 sequence is CASSAPLTRQETQYF. The CDR3 region has the DNA TGTGCCAGCAGTGCCCCCCTGACTAGACAAGAGACCCAGTACTTC.

Details on this clonotype: A clone one base away is much larger, so this may be a read error. The CDR3 reads CASSLFSSARVEETQYF. CDR3 nucleotides: TGTGCCAGCAGTCTTTTTTCTAGCGCGAGAGTAGAAGAGACCCAGTACTTC. The rearrangement joins TRBV27 to TRBJ2-5; TRBD2 is a possible D gene (6 bases). CDR1 MNHEY and CDR2 SMNVEV come from the germline V gene (reference sequence). There are 17 residues in the CDR3. Trimming left V 5 bases short and J 3 bases short, with 22 bases between.

This clonotype was detected many times. The gene calls are TRBV6-1 and TRBJ1-1; possibly TRBD1 for D (5 bases). The CDR3 contains 13 residues. Deletions cut 6 bases from V and 1 base from J, with 9 bases between. Germline V CDR1 and CDR2: MNHNS, SASEGT. CDR3 sequence (DNA): TGTGCCAGCAGGGCAGGGACGAACACTGAAGCTTTCTTT. Translating gives CASRAGTNTEAFF.

Note on this clonotype: This may stem from a read error, because a much larger clone lies one nucleotide away. The CDR3 end shows no conserved phenylalanine or tryptophan, and so a read error is likely. V gene TRBV10-3 combines with J gene TRBJ1-1; D not certain. With 10 bases removed from V and 0 bases from J, the gap between germline ends came to 18 bases. CDR1 is ENHRY, CDR2 SYGVKD, per germline. CDR3 length equals 15 residues. Here the CDR3 DNA reads TGTGCCACCCGGTTTACGAGGGAAATGAACACTGAAGCTTTCTCT. Its protein product is CATRFTREMNTEAFS.

J is TRBJ2-1 and V is TRBV5-1; 12 bases map to TRBD2. The germline V gene has CDR1 SGHRS and CDR2 YFSETQ. The CDR3 has 19 amino acids. The J segment lost 7 bases and the V segment lost 4 bases, leaving 18 bases of the junction unmatched. The chain's CDR3 is CASSPTLLAGGVDGNEQFF. CDR3 sequence (DNA): TGCGCCAGCAGCCCCACACTACTAGCGGGGGGAGTGGATGGGAATGAGCAGTTCTTC.

The chain recombines TRBV6-2 or TRBV6-3 with TRBJ2-1, with 12 positions matching TRBD2. CDR3 size: 16 residues. Germline CDR1 and CDR2: MNHEY and SVGEGT. The trim removed 5 bases at V and 9 bases at J, leaving 11 bases unmatched. CDR3 residues: CASSKRLAGGPGEQFF. CDR3 coding DNA: TGTGCCAGCAGTAAACGTCTAGCGGGAGGGCCGGGTGAGCAGTTCTTC.

The chain uses TRBV20-1 and TRBJ2-1, with D possibly matching TRBD2 (6 bases). This CDR3 spans 16 amino acids. The germline V and J ends were trimmed by 5 bases and 5 bases, with 22 bases remaining between them. Germline assignment: CDR1 DFQATT and CDR2 SNEGSKA (reference sequence). CDR3: CSAPLLASKTHNEQFF. The CDR3 DNA reads as TGCAGTGCTCCGCTTCTAGCGAGCAAGACCCACAATGAGCAGTTCTTC.

The chain employs TRBV3-1 and TRBJ2-1, with D uncertain. This CDR3 region has 13 residues. Germline lookup yields CDR1 LGHDT and CDR2 YNNKEL (reference sequence). With 3 bases removed from V and 6 bases from J, the gap between germline ends came to 9 bases. CDR3 coding DNA: TGTGCCAGCAGCCAGAGGATTTCCAATGAGCAGTTCTTC. Encoded protein: CASSQRISNEQFF.

This clonotype was recorded a few times. This chain links TRBV5-1 with TRBJ1-1; D might be TRBD1 (5 bases). From germline, CDR1 is SGHRS and CDR2 YFSETQ. The CDR3 totals 17 residues. V was cut by 0 bases and J by 1 base, with 16 bases left in between. The CDR3 bases are TGCGCCAGCAGCTTGGCCGTACAGTTCGGGGGGAACACTGAAGCTTTCTTT. This encodes CASSLAVQFGGNTEAFF.

This clonotype was counted ten times or more. This chain links TRBV10-3 with TRBJ1-1; D remains ambiguous. The CDR3 contains 16 residues. Germline V CDR1 and CDR2: ENHRY, SYGVKD. V was cut by 10 bases and J by 4 bases, with 25 bases left in between. The CDR3 loop reads CATTPGVDGHGTEAFF. The CDR3 coding sequence is TGTGCCACCACGCCCGGTGTCGACGGGCATGGCACTGAAGCTTTCTTT.

The rearrangement uses TRBV3-1 and TRBJ2-5; D remains ambiguous. The CDR3 length is 15 residues. V lost 0 bases and J lost 5, with 13 bases in between. CDR1 is LGHDT, CDR2 YNNKEL, per germline (reference sequence). The CDR3 protein is CASSQDLSRLETQYF. For the CDR3, the DNA is TGTGCCAGCAGCCAAGATCTTAGCCGTCTGGAGACCCAGTACTTC.

This clonotype came up many times. The chain joins TRBV12-3 or TRBV12-4 to TRBJ2-7; D remains unclear. CDR3 size: 11 residues. V was shortened by 6 bases and J by 11 bases, with 14 bases between the two germline ends. The CDR3 protein is CASSNVTAKYF. DNA for the CDR3: TGTGCCAGCAGCAACGTAACGGCCAAGTACTTC.

Worth noting for this clonotype: A single base separates this from a much larger clone, so it may be a read error. V and J are TRBV5-5 and TRBJ2-5; D may correspond to TRBD1 or TRBD2 (7 bases each). The CDR3 loop spans 13 amino acids. The germline CDR1 and CDR2 sequences are SGHKS and YYEKEE (reference sequence). Between the trimmed V and J ends, which lost 4 bases and 7 bases, there was a span of 14 bases. The CDR3 is CASSGDREGTQYF. The CDR3 DNA reads TGTGCCAGCAGCGGAGACAGGGAGGGGACCCAGTACTTC.

This CDR3 reads CASSSYMDTEAFF. Written as DNA, the CDR3 is TGTGCCAGCAGCTCCTATATGGACACTGAAGCTTTCTTT. The chain recombines TRBV7-3 with TRBJ1-1; D uncertain. The CDR3 runs 13 residues. Germline CDR1 is SGHTA and CDR2 is FQGTGA. Trimming stripped 4 bases from V and 3 bases from J, with 9 bases between.

In DNA form, the CDR3 reads TGTGCCAGCAGCTTAGGCTTATCCGATCGGCCCCAGCATTTT. Protein sequence: CASSLGLSDRPQHF. The chain has TRBV7-2 and TRBJ1-5, with no clear D. This CDR3 has 14 residues. V shed 1 base and J shed 9 bases, with 13 bases lying between them. Germline CDR1 SGHTA, CDR2 FQGNSA.

This clonotype occurred a few times. CDR3 nucleotides: TGTGCCAGCAGCTTGAAGCGGGGCAACACCGGGGAGCTGTTTTTT. Encoded protein: CASSLKRGNTGELFF. The rearrangement links TRBV7-2 to TRBJ2-2; 7 nucleotides match TRBD2. V shed 3 bases and J 2 bases; nucleotides not matched to a gene: 3. Germline loops: CDR1 SGHTA, CDR2 FQGNSA. The CDR3 loop spans 15 amino acids.

This clonotype was recorded a few times. The V and J genes are TRBV27 and TRBJ1-2, with D possibly TRBD1 on 5 matching bases. Germline values: CDR1 MNHEY, CDR2 SMNVEV (reference sequence). The CDR3 runs 15 residues. The ends were cut back, 0 bases at V and 8 bases at J, with 16 bases in the middle. CDR3: CASSLSWQGVRGYTF. Written as DNA, the CDR3 is TGTGCCAGCAGTTTATCGTGGCAGGGTGTTCGGGGCTACACCTTC.

This clonotype was observed a few times. CDR3 nucleotide sequence: TGTGCCACCAGCAGAGAAGAGACAGGGAGAGGCAATCAGCCCCAGCATTTT. It specifies CATSREETGRGNQPQHF. The V gene is TRBV15, the J gene TRBJ1-5, with 7 bases aligning to TRBD1. V trimming: 0 bases; J trimming: 2 bases; junction bases outside the gene matches: 7. Germline V gives CDR1 LNHNV, CDR2 YYDKDF (reference sequence). This CDR3 has 17 residues.

The chain uses TRBV20-1 and TRBJ1-5, with D perhaps TRBD1 (6 bases). V was shortened by 4 bases and J by 1 base, with 11 bases between the two germline ends. The CDR3 is made up of 14 amino acids. Germline values: CDR1 DFQATT, CDR2 SNEGSKA (reference sequence). The CDR3 loop reads CSAKTGLSNQPQHF. For the CDR3, the DNA is TGCAGTGCTAAGACAGGTTTAAGCAATCAGCCCCAGCATTTT.

The chain links TRBV28 to TRBJ1-2; the match to TRBD1 covers 10 bases. J lost 4 bases, V lost 4 bases, and 6 bases had no gene match. This CDR3 has 15 residues. Germline-derived CDR1 and CDR2 are MDHEN and SYDVKM. The CDR3 sequence: CASSSVTGGGYGYTF. CDR3 sequence (DNA): TGTGCCAGCAGTTCCGTGACAGGGGGCGGCTATGGCTACACCTTC.

This clonotype was recorded many times. This rearrangement joins TRBV2 to TRBJ1-1, with 8 bases matching TRBD1. The CDR3 has 17 residues. In germline, CDR1 is SNHLY, CDR2 FYNNEI. After removal of 4 bases from V and 4 bases from J, the junction contained 14 bases not matched to a gene. The CDR3 loop is CASSADIVQGAVTEAFF. In DNA, the CDR3 is TGTGCCAGCAGTGCTGACATAGTCCAGGGGGCCGTCACTGAAGCTTTCTTT.

A few counts support this clonotype. The chain uses TRBV20-1 and TRBJ2-7, with a possible D match to TRBD1 (6 bases). This CDR3 spans 13 amino acids. CDR1 DFQATT and CDR2 SNEGSKA come from the germline V gene (reference sequence). V dropped 4 bases and J dropped 4 bases, with 14 bases sitting between them. Written as DNA, the CDR3 is TGCAGTGCTAACAGGGCGGAGTGGTACGAGCAGTACTTC. Residues: CSANRAEWYEQYF.

The chain has TRBV5-1 and TRBJ2-5, with D possibly matching TRBD2 (5 bases). The V end lost 4 bases, the J end lost 5 bases, and 18 bases lay between the germline ends. Germline V gene data show CDR1 as SGHRS and CDR2 as YFSETQ. The CDR3 is 15 residues long. CDR3 loop: CASSDGLAKWETQYF. The CDR3 bases are TGCGCCAGCAGCGATGGACTGGCGAAATGGGAGACCCAGTACTTC.

The chain has TRBV9 and TRBJ2-2, with no clear D. Germline CDR1 is SGDLS and CDR2 is YYNGEE. CDR3 size: 16 residues. Deletions cut 3 bases from V and 2 bases from J, with 14 bases between. CDR3 sequence reads: CASSDPSAYNTGELFF. The CDR3 bases are TGTGCCAGCAGCGATCCTTCAGCGTACAACACCGGGGAGCTGTTTTTT.

The sample holds many counts of this clonotype. The CDR3 is CASSLNEETQYF. CDR3 nucleotide sequence: TGTGCCAGCAGCTTAAATGAAGAGACCCAGTACTTC. The chain joins TRBV11-3 to TRBJ2-5; D call uncertain. The germline V and J ends were trimmed by 2 bases and 3 bases, with 4 bases remaining between them. Germline V gives CDR1 SGHNT, CDR2 YENEEA. The CDR3 runs to 12 residues.

This clonotype was found a few times. CDR3 region: CASRGTSRGEQYF. DNA of the CDR3: TGTGCCAGCAGGGGGACATCCAGGGGAGAGCAGTACTTC. The genes are TRBV6-2 or TRBV6-3 and TRBJ2-7, with D maybe TRBD1 (6 bases). The CDR3 extends over 13 amino acids. V shed 6 bases and J shed 7 bases, with 16 bases lying between them. Germline V gene lookup returns CDR1 MNHEY and CDR2 SVGEGT.

This clonotype was seen more than once but under ten times. The chain couples TRBV19 to TRBJ2-7; D may be TRBD1 (6 bases). This CDR3 is built from 15 residues. The germline V gene encodes CDR1 LNHDA and CDR2 SQIVND (reference sequence). Deletions cut 3 bases from V and 9 bases from J, with 21 bases between. The CDR3 loop reads CASSIPLVQGRGQYF. CDR3 coding DNA: TGTGCCAGTAGTATCCCCCTTGTACAGGGACGGGGGCAGTACTTC.

This clonotype occurred a few times. The J gene is TRBJ1-1, the V gene TRBV29-1, with D perhaps TRBD1 (5 bases). This CDR3 contains 13 residues. V shed 6 bases and J shed 5 bases, with 16 bases lying between them. CDR1 and CDR2 from the germline V gene are SQVTM and ANQGSEA. CDR3 residues: CSVLRRGLTEAFF. For the CDR3, the DNA is TGCAGCGTGCTCCGGCGGGGGTTGACTGAAGCTTTCTTT.

The V call is TRBV6-5, the J call TRBJ1-5, with D unresolved. The CDR3 has 14 amino acids. Germline-derived CDR1 and CDR2 are MNHEY and SVGAGI. V was trimmed by 2 bases and J by 4 bases, leaving 9 bases between them. This CDR3 is CASSYAGQNQPQHF. For the CDR3, the DNA is TGTGCCAGCAGTTACGCGGGCCAAAATCAGCCCCAGCATTTT.

The rearrangement uses TRBV7-9 and TRBJ2-7, with TRBD2 matching over 10 bases. Per the germline V gene, CDR1 is SEHNR and CDR2 is FQNEAQ (reference sequence). The CDR3 has 14 amino acids. The trim removed 6 bases at V and 0 bases at J, leaving 2 bases unmatched. This CDR3 is CASRGLASSYEQYF. The CDR3, as DNA: TGTGCCAGCAGGGGACTAGCGAGCTCCTACGAGCAGTACTTC.